This T cell receptor beta chain was captured in a study of blood T cell repertoires in COVID-19. At the level of the study: The United States, Italy and Spain provided the acute and convalescent COVID-19 samples. In each case, the material was cDNA or gDNA derived from T cells, B-cell-depleted T cells, or PBMCs.

This CDR3 has 14 residues. CDR1 and CDR2 (germline): WSHSY, SAAADI. V lost 5 bases and J 5 bases, leaving 13 bases between the germline ends. Original methodology: Estimation of nucleated cell counts was performed using reference gene primer amplification. Profiled with immunoSEQ multiplex PCR; TCRdb holds only in-frame clones, not every one. That table supplies the V and J calls and clone size; D and trimming were determined from the DNA. This sample has 250,000 or so clones; around 83% occur once, and the top ten carry approximately 1.5%. The sequencing input was peripheral blood. This clonotype was sampled from a middle-aged woman who had recovered from COVID-19. The V and J genes are TRBV10-2 and TRBJ2-1; perhaps TRBD1 as D (6 bases). The CDR3 loop reads CASSRTGKDNEQFF. CDR3 coding DNA: TGCGCCAGCAGTCGCACAGGGAAAGACAATGAGCAGTTCTTC.